The clone carrying this T cell receptor (beta chain) was seen only a few times. Unique molecular identifiers were built into the TCRbeta library. TCRdb reprocessed the PCR reads with MiXCR, giving one entry per CDR3 protein. The sample consists of around 400,000 distinct CDR3 sequences, about a fifth of them appearing once. The sample originates from a study of T-cell reconstitution after alpha-beta-depleted transplantation in children. This TCR was sampled from a human donor who donated a stem cell graft to a child with acute myeloid leukemia. The sequenced sample was PBMCs from the stem cell graft donor, obtained from the stem cell graft.

The CDR3 nucleotides read TGCGCCAGCGAGACTGGGACCAATGAGCAGTTCTTC. The encoded protein is CASETGTNEQFF. The V and J genes are TRBV5-1 and TRBJ2-1; D may correspond to TRBD1 or TRBD2 (5 bases each). The germline gives CDR1 SGHRS, CDR2 YFSETQ. There are 12 residues in the CDR3. Trimming stripped 7 bases from V and 6 bases from J, with 11 bases between.